These 18 T cell receptor beta chains originate from one sample sequenced in a study of a mutant IDH1 vaccine in newly diagnosed glioma. Described time point: week 23, last vaccination. A 20-mer mutant IDH1 peptide at 300 ug was injected subcutaneously with topical imiquimod. The assay was immunoSEQ multiplex PCR, and TCRdb's table has in-frame clones only and misses some. The sample holds 50,000 to 70,000 clones, 87% seen once. These receptors have no known antigen. The sequences come from PBMCs, collected from a glioma patient whose treatment included an IDH1 peptide vaccine. These TCRs come from a man aged 40-49 years with glioma.

The V call is TRBV14, the J call TRBJ2-7; D uncertain. V gave up 4 bases and J gave up 7 bases, with 20 bases separating them. The germline gives CDR1 SGHDN, CDR2 FVKESK. CDR3 length: 15 residues. The CDR3 loop reads CASSRIVEGSWEQYF. The DNA for the CDR3 is TGTGCCAGCAGCCGGATAGTCGAAGGTTCGTGGGAGCAGTACTTC.

This chain uses TRBV15 with TRBJ2-7, with D perhaps matching TRBD1 or TRBD2 (5 bases each). Germline CDR1 and CDR2: LNHNV and YYDKDF (reference sequence). V was pared by 0 bases and J by 5 bases, with 11 bases between. This CDR3 is built from 14 residues. DNA of the CDR3: TGTGCCACCAGCAGAGATTTGGGGACGAACGAGCAGTACTTC. It encodes CATSRDLGTNEQYF.

The genes are TRBV5-6 and TRBJ1-1; D gene ambiguous. The CDR3 spans 13 residues. Per the germline V gene, CDR1 is SGHDT and CDR2 is YYEEEE. Trimming removed 4 bases at V and 2 bases at J, with 9 bases between. CDR3: CASSLNPNTEAFF. DNA for the CDR3: TGTGCCAGCAGCCTGAACCCAAACACTGAAGCTTTCTTT.

V usage is TRBV29-1 and J usage is TRBJ1-1; D possibly corresponds to TRBD1 (6 bases). This CDR3 spans 12 amino acids. The V and J ends lost 4 bases and 5 bases respectively, with 11 bases between them. The germline V gene has CDR1 SQVTM and CDR2 ANQGSEA. CDR3 protein: CSVGAGATEAFF. The CDR3 DNA sequence: TGCAGCGTTGGTGCGGGGGCTACTGAAGCTTTCTTT.

This clone was detected a few times. The chain has TRBV6-1 and TRBJ2-1; 7 bases match TRBD1. There are 15 residues in the CDR3. V lost 7 bases, J lost 0 bases, and 6 bases stayed unmatched. Per germline, CDR1 MNHNS and CDR2 SASEGT. In DNA form, the CDR3 reads TGTGCCAGCACTACCTCAGGGGGCTCCTACAATGAGCAGTTCTTC. This sequence encodes CASTTSGGSYNEQFF.

The chain couples TRBV11-1 to TRBJ2-2, with 14 bases aligning to TRBD2. CDR1 SGHAT and CDR2 FQDESV come from the germline V gene (reference sequence). J lost 7 bases, V lost 5 bases, and 9 bases had no gene match. This CDR3 is 17 amino acids long. CDR3 region: CASSPLGLAGVIGELFF. CDR3 sequence (DNA): TGTGCCAGCAGCCCGCTGGGACTAGCGGGAGTGATCGGGGAGCTGTTTTTT.

The chain carries TRBV5-6 and TRBJ2-5; 15 bases match TRBD2. Germline V gene sequence: CDR1 SGHDT, CDR2 YYEEEE. The length of the CDR3 is 16 residues. With V trimmed by 2 bases and J by 2 bases, 1 base remained unmatched. The CDR3 bases are TGTGCCAGCAGCTTCGGACTAGCGGGAGGGCAAGAGACCCAGTACTTC. It translates to CASSFGLAGGQETQYF.

V gene TRBV19 combines with J gene TRBJ2-5; D is unresolved. V lost 8 bases and J 5 bases, leaving 9 bases between the germline ends. The germline V gene has CDR1 LNHDA and CDR2 SQIVND (reference sequence). This CDR3 region has 11 residues. CDR3 protein: CASPAPETQYF. The CDR3 region has the DNA TGTGCCAGTCCGGCTCCCGAGACCCAGTACTTC.

The chain is built from TRBV7-8 and TRBJ2-5; D is unresolved. The V end was cut by 4 bases, the J end by 5 bases, with 11 bases between. CDR3 size: 13 residues. Germline CDR1 and CDR2: SGHVS and FQNEAQ. The CDR3 protein is CASSSKPPETQYF. The CDR3 nucleotides read TGTGCCAGCAGCTCTAAACCCCCCGAGACCCAGTACTTC.

This chain links TRBV5-6 with TRBJ1-1, with D unresolved. The length of the CDR3 is 14 residues. The V gene's germline CDR1 is SGHDT and CDR2 YYEEEE. V was pared by 1 base and J by 5 bases, with 12 bases between. CDR3 protein: CASSLRGEVTEAFF. CDR3 DNA: TGTGCCAGCAGCTTGCGGGGAGAAGTAACTGAAGCTTTCTTT.

The V call is TRBV7-2, the J call TRBJ2-5; maybe TRBD2 (7 bases). V lost 1 base and J lost 5, with 11 bases in between. This CDR3 is built from 14 residues. Germline CDR1 reads SGHTA; CDR2 reads FQGNSA. The CDR3 loop reads CASSLDRGAETQYF. In nucleotides, the CDR3 is TGTGCCAGCAGCTTAGATCGGGGGGCCGAGACCCAGTACTTC.

The J gene is TRBJ1-5, the V gene TRBV6-6; 9 bases map to TRBD1. The V gene's germline CDR1 is MNHNY and CDR2 SVGAGI (reference sequence). The ends lost 5 bases at V and 9 bases at J; junction bases unmatched: 11. The CDR3 runs 15 residues. CDR3 region: CASSPTGGVPRPQHF. CDR3 bases: TGTGCCAGCAGTCCAACAGGGGGCGTCCCTCGGCCCCAGCATTTT.

The gene calls are TRBV5-6 and TRBJ2-3; D is unclear. V was cut by 5 bases and J by 3 bases, with 13 bases left in between. This CDR3 region has 14 residues. Germline V gene data show CDR1 as SGHDT and CDR2 as YYEEEE. The CDR3 DNA reads TGTGCCAGCAGTCCCCGCGCCGTTACAGATACGCAGTATTTT. Its translation is CASSPRAVTDTQYF.

The chain carries TRBV5-1 and TRBJ1-4; D possibly corresponds to TRBD1 (5 bases). The germline gives CDR1 SGHRS, CDR2 YFSETQ. V was pared by 3 bases and J by 3 bases, with 12 bases between. The CDR3 has 15 amino acids. Here the CDR3 reads CASSSQGGSNEKLFF. CDR3 DNA sequence: TGCGCCAGCAGCTCCCAGGGCGGATCTAATGAAAAACTGTTTTTT.

The chain joins TRBV4-1 to TRBJ2-5; 10 positions match TRBD1. CDR1 and CDR2 from the germline V gene are MGHRA and YSYEKL. The CDR3 extends over 14 amino acids. The V segment lost 4 bases and the J segment 5 bases; nucleotides outside the gene matches: 4. CDR3 protein: CASSLGTGVETQYF. In DNA form, the CDR3 reads TGCGCCAGCAGCCTTGGGACAGGGGTTGAGACCCAGTACTTC.

This chain links TRBV7-2 with TRBJ2-5, with TRBD2 as a possible D gene (5 bases). V lost 5 bases, J lost 1 base, and 11 bases lay in between. This CDR3 is built from 14 residues. Germline V gene sequence: CDR1 SGHTA, CDR2 FQGNSA. The CDR3 nucleotides read TGTGCCAGCAGCCCGGCGAGCGGCCAAGAGACCCAGTACTTC. Translated: CASSPASGQETQYF.

The chain employs TRBV6-1 and TRBJ1-3, with 7 bases that match TRBD1. The germline gives CDR1 MNHNS, CDR2 SASEGT. CDR3 length equals 15 residues. Trimming at V came to 6 bases and at J to 1 base, leaving 6 bases not matched to a gene. CDR3 sequence (DNA): TGTGCCAGCAGCGAACAGGGGTGGTCTGGAAACACCATATATTTT. It encodes CASSEQGWSGNTIYF.

This clone turned up a few times. The rearrangement uses TRBV6-1 and TRBJ1-2, with unresolved D. V lost 0 bases, J lost 4 bases, and 12 bases lay in between. The CDR3 is 15 residues long. Germline V gives CDR1 MNHNS, CDR2 SASEGT. The DNA of the CDR3 is TGTGCCAGCAGTGAAGCTACTGCGGGAAGCTATGGCTACACCTTC. Residues: CASSEATAGSYGYTF.